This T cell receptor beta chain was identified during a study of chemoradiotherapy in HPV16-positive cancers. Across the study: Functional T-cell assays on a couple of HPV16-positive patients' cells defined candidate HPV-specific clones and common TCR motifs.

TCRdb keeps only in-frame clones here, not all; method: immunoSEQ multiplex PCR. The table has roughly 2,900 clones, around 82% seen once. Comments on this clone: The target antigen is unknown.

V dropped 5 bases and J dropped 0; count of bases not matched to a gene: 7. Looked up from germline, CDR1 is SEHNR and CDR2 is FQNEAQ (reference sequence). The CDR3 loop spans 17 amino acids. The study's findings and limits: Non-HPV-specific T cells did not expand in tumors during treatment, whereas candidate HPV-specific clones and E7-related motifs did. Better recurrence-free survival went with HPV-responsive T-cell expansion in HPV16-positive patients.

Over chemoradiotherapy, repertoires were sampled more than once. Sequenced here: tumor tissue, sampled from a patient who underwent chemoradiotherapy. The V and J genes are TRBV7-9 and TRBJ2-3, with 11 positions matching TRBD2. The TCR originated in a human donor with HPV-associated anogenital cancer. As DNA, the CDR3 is TGTGCCAGCAGCAGAGGGACTAGCGGAGCTAGCACAGATACGCAGTATTTT. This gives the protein CASSRGTSGASTDTQYF.